The rows below give T cell receptor beta chains drawn from one sample of a study of T-cell reconstitution after alpha-beta-depleted transplantation in children. TCRdb reanalysed the PCR reads using MiXCR and keeps one entry per CDR3 protein. The data contain 350,000 to 400,000 distinct CDR3 sequences, roughly 20% of them seen just once; the ten biggest clones take up 3.5% to 4%. Sequenced here: PBMCs from the stem cell graft donor, sampled from the stem cell graft. The receptor source for this set is a human donor who donated a stem cell graft to a child with acute myeloid leukemia. The CDR3 runs from the conserved cysteine through the conserved F or W. A D gene is named only where the DNA matches it firmly. Size is stated for part of the rows, as once, few or many counts, or as a class when the clone is expanded.

TRBJ2-4 NA 15 many TRBV12-3/TRBV12-4 CASSLALLAKNIQYF TGTGCCAGCAGTTTAGCGCTACTAGCCAAAAACATTCAGTACTTC
TRBJ1-6 NA 15 NA TRBV5-1 CASSRDGVADSPLHF TGCGCCAGCAGCCGGGATGGGGTGGCGGATTCACCCCTCCACTTT
TRBJ2-3 NA 13 NA TRBV29-1 CSVRRPYTDTQYF TGCAGCGTTAGGAGGCCGTACACAGATACGCAGTATTTT
TRBJ1-1 NA 13 NA TRBV5-6 CASSLSGPAAAFF TGTGCCAGCAGCCTGTCGGGACCCGCGGCGGCTTTCTTT
TRBJ1-2 NA 14 NA TRBV6-5 CASSPQGSYYGYTF TGTGCCAGCAGTCCGCAGGGCAGCTACTATGGCTACACCTTC
TRBJ2-1 TRBD2 15 many TRBV20-1 CSARDLAGDYNEQFF TGCAGTGCTAGAGACCTAGCGGGAGATTACAATGAGCAGTTCTTC
TRBJ2-7 NA 12 many TRBV7-2 CASSPSLYEQYF TGTGCCAGCAGCCCTTCTTTGTACGAGCAGTACTTC
TRBJ2-3 TRBD2 12 few TRBV10-2 CASGLAADTQYF TGCGCCAGCGGACTAGCCGCAGATACGCAGTATTTT
TRBJ2-7 TRBD1 13 once TRBV20-1 CSALHRGRDEQYF TGCAGTGCTTTACACAGGGGGCGGGACGAGCAGTACTTC
TRBJ2-1 NA 14 many TRBV7-7 CASSSIGAYNEQFF TGTGCTAGCAGCTCAATCGGAGCTTACAATGAGCAGTTCTTC
TRBJ2-7 NA 12 NA TRBV12-3/TRBV12-4 CASSLADYEQYF TGTGCCAGCAGTTTGGCGGATTACGAGCAGTACTTC
TRBJ2-7 NA 14 NA TRBV7-2 CASSLVPETYEQYF TGTGCCAGCAGCTTAGTACCAGAGACCTACGAGCAGTACTTC
TRBJ2-1 TRBD2 17 NA TRBV4-1 CASSQDLAGGPGNEQFF TGCGCCAGCAGCCAAGACCTAGCGGGAGGGCCAGGTAATGAGCAGTTCTTC
TRBJ1-2 TRBD1 15 NA TRBV18 CASSRSTGEYYGYTF TGTGCCAGCTCACGTTCGACAGGGGAATACTATGGCTACACCTTC
TRBJ2-5 NA 13 many TRBV7-2 CASSLVLQETQYF TGTGCCAGCAGCTTAGTTCTCCAAGAGACCCAGTACTTC
TRBJ2-6 NA 15 NA TRBV12-3/TRBV12-4 CASTAEISGANVLTF TGTGCCAGCACCGCTGAAATCTCTGGGGCCAACGTCCTGACTTTC
TRBJ1-2 NA 14 many TRBV27 CASRGMDRVYGYTF TGTGCCAGCAGGGGAATGGACAGAGTTTATGGCTACACCTTC
TRBJ1-5 NA 12 many TRBV12-3/TRBV12-4 CASSLLDQPQHF TGTGCCAGCAGCCTCTTGGATCAGCCCCAGCATTTT
TRBJ2-7 NA 17 few TRBV28 CASSSFGGHLLTYEQYF TGTGCCAGCAGTTCCTTCGGGGGACACCTTCTTACCTACGAGCAGTACTTC
TRBJ2-1 NA 16 NA TRBV28 CASRRRDSYSSRLQFF TGTGCCAGCAGGCGCCGGGACTCCTACTCCTCAAGGTTGCAGTTCTTC
TRBJ1-5 NA 12 NA TRBV20-1 CSARGGTQPQHF TGCAGTGCTAGGGGGGGGACACAGCCCCAGCATTTT
TRBJ2-1 NA 16 few TRBV12-3/TRBV12-4 CASSLKWERSYNEQFF TGTGCCAGCAGTTTAAAGTGGGAGAGGTCCTACAATGAGCAGTTCTTC
TRBJ2-1 TRBD2 18 many TRBV12-3/TRBV12-4 CASSSPNGGTSDHNEQFF TGTGCCAGCAGCTCACCCAACGGGGGGACTAGCGACCACAATGAGCAGTTCTTC
TRBJ2-3 TRBD2 15 few TRBV24-1 CATSAGLAGTDTQYF TGTGCCACCAGTGCGGGACTAGCGGGAACAGATACGCAGTATTTT
TRBJ2-3 TRBD1 13 many TRBV11-1 CASSFRGPDTQYF TGTGCCAGCAGCTTCAGGGGGCCAGATACGCAGTATTTT
TRBJ1-5 NA 15 NA TRBV30 CAWSADSNSNQPQHF TGTGCCTGGAGTGCGGACAGTAATAGCAATCAGCCCCAGCATTTT
TRBJ2-3 NA 14 NA TRBV12-3/TRBV12-4 CASSPQLDTDTQYF TGTGCCAGCAGTCCCCAACTAGACACAGATACGCAGTATTTT
TRBJ1-5 NA 14 NA TRBV20-1 CSARVTSTNQPQHF TGCAGTGCTAGAGTGACTTCAACCAATCAGCCCCAGCATTTT
TRBJ2-7 NA 14 NA TRBV28 CASSLPGLTGEQYF TGTGCCAGCAGTTTACCCGGACTGACGGGGGAGCAGTACTTC
TRBJ1-1 NA 11 NA TRBV29-1 CSGSMNTEAFF TGCAGCGGATCCATGAACACTGAAGCTTTCTTT
TRBJ2-1 NA 15 NA TRBV24-1 CATRPGTQTDNEQFF TGTGCCACTAGACCCGGGACCCAAACGGACAATGAGCAGTTCTTC
TRBJ1-6 NA 13 many TRBV20-1 CSAQGSYNSPLHF TGCAGTGCTCAGGGGTCCTATAATTCACCCCTCCACTTT
TRBJ2-7 NA 16 many TRBV6-5 CASSYSRGLSSYEQYF TGTGCCAGCAGTTACTCAAGGGGCCTAAGCTCCTACGAGCAGTACTTC
TRBJ1-5 TRBD1 14 NA TRBV20-1 CSARQGENFQPQHF TGCAGTGCTAGACAGGGGGAAAATTTTCAGCCCCAGCATTTT
TRBJ2-7 NA 11 many TRBV20-1 CSASGTYEQYF TGCAGTGCTTCAGGGACCTACGAGCAGTACTTC
TRBJ2-1 TRBD2 15 few TRBV7-8 CASRTSGTKENEQFF TGTGCCAGCAGAACCTCCGGGACTAAAGAAAATGAGCAGTTCTTC
TRBJ2-1 NA 15 many TRBV29-1 CSVEDHRNAYNEQFF TGCAGCGTTGAAGATCATAGGAACGCCTACAATGAGCAGTTCTTC
TRBJ1-1 NA 16 few TRBV12-5 CASAGRSGYSNTEAFF TGTGCTAGTGCCGGCCGATCGGGATATTCGAACACTGAAGCTTTCTTT
TRBJ2-7 NA 12 many TRBV20-1 CSARAPNYEQYF TGCAGTGCTAGAGCGCCCAACTACGAGCAGTACTTC
TRBJ2-1 TRBD2 13 NA TRBV29-1 CSGGGRALNEQFF TGCAGTGGGGGCGGGAGGGCCCTCAATGAGCAGTTCTTC
TRBJ1-5 NA 15 NA TRBV7-2 CASSPGWHSRQPQHF TGTGCCAGCAGCCCCGGATGGCACAGTAGACAGCCCCAGCATTTT
TRBJ2-5 TRBD2 16 few TRBV3-1 CASSPGLAGAVETQYF TGTGCCAGCAGCCCCGGACTAGCGGGAGCGGTGGAGACCCAGTACTTC